Each of the 27 T cell receptor beta chains below was sequenced from the same sample in a study of cytomegalovirus exposure and HLA in healthy donors. TCRdb's table, derived via immunoSEQ multiplex PCR, lists solely in-frame clones and lacks some. The table lists over 150,000 clones, 70% to 90% of them singletons, with approximately 2.2% in the top ten. Sequencing used PBMCs. The receptors stem from a human donor in good health.

The CDR3 DNA sequence: TGTGCCAGCAGTCCCAGGGAGGTCGAGAACGAGCAGTACTTC. It translates to CASSPREVENEQYF. The chain links TRBV6-6 to TRBJ2-7; D possibly corresponds to TRBD2 (6 bases). The germline V gene encodes CDR1 MNHNY and CDR2 SVGAGI (reference sequence). There are 14 residues in the CDR3. Deletions cut 5 bases from V and 5 bases from J, with 16 bases between.

This chain connects TRBV7-9 to TRBJ1-2; 11 bases align to TRBD1. V gave up 5 bases and J gave up 4 bases; unmatched junction bases: 12. Germline CDR1 reads SEHNR; CDR2 reads FQNEAQ (reference sequence). The CDR3 covers 17 residues. CDR3 DNA: TGTGCCAGCAGCCGAGCCGGGACAGGGGGAGGAACCTATGGCTACACCTTC. Its protein is CASSRAGTGGGTYGYTF.

V gene TRBV14 combines with J gene TRBJ2-7; a weak D match, TRBD1 (5 bases). V lost 0 bases to trimming and J lost 4 bases, with 7 bases between them. In germline, CDR1 is SGHDN, CDR2 FVKESK. The CDR3 covers 13 residues. The DNA for the CDR3 is TGTGCCAGCAGCCAAGAGACAGCATACGAGCAGTACTTC. This codes for CASSQETAYEQYF.

V usage is TRBV11-3 and J usage is TRBJ2-2; TRBD1 might be the D (8 bases). V dropped 5 bases and J dropped 1 base, with 17 bases sitting between them. This CDR3 is 17 amino acids long. CDR1 and CDR2 from the germline V gene are SGHNT and YENEEA. The DNA of the CDR3 is TGTGCCAGCAGCACACACAGGGGGAGGGGGAACACCGGGGAGCTGTTTTTT. Translation gives CASSTHRGRGNTGELFF.

The V call is TRBV11-2, the J call TRBJ1-2; 11 bases fit TRBD1. There are 16 residues in the CDR3. Germline V gives CDR1 SGHAT, CDR2 FQNNGV. Losses at the gene ends were 5 bases for V and 4 bases for J; bases not matched to a gene: 9. This CDR3 is CASSPPGTGGIYGYTF. Written as DNA, the CDR3 is TGTGCCAGCAGCCCACCAGGGACAGGGGGTATCTATGGCTACACCTTC.

This clone appeared once. This rearrangement joins TRBV6-6 to TRBJ1-1, with D perhaps TRBD1 (5 bases). CDR1 MNHNY and CDR2 SVGAGI come from the germline V gene (reference sequence). This CDR3 contains 12 residues. V was clipped by 7 bases and J by 1 base, with 7 bases between them. The DNA for the CDR3 is TGTGCCAGCAATACAGGGAACACTGAAGCTTTCTTT. Protein: CASNTGNTEAFF.

V usage is TRBV5-1 and J usage is TRBJ2-5; 8 bases agree with TRBD2. V lost 5 bases, J lost 7 bases, and 10 bases stayed unmatched. Looked up from germline, CDR1 is SGHRS and CDR2 is YFSETQ. This CDR3 spans 14 amino acids. CDR3 DNA: TGCGCCAGCAGAATTAGCGGGGTCGAAGTGACCCAGTACTTC. This gives the protein CASRISGVEVTQYF.

The chain is built from TRBV11-2 and TRBJ2-5; TRBD2 matches at 8 bases. Germline V gives CDR1 SGHAT, CDR2 FQNNGV. V trimming: 3 bases; J trimming: 7 bases; junction bases outside the gene matches: 10. The CDR3 totals 15 residues. The CDR3 nucleotides read TGTGCCAGCAGCTTTAGCGGGGAGCCTTCGCTGACCCAGTACTTC. Translation gives CASSFSGEPSLTQYF.

The chain joins TRBV10-1 to TRBJ2-2; TRBD2 aligns across 8 bases. V was pared by 2 bases and J by 4 bases, with 3 bases of the junction left unmatched. CDR1 and CDR2 from the germline V gene are WNHNN and SYGVQD (reference sequence). The CDR3 extends over 15 amino acids. The CDR3 here is CASSESGSSTGELFF. For the CDR3, the DNA is TGCGCCAGCAGTGAGAGCGGGAGCAGCACCGGGGAGCTGTTTTTT.

This chain connects TRBV6-5 to TRBJ2-1, with 9 positions matching TRBD1. The CDR3 totals 14 residues. V shed 6 bases and J 9 bases; nucleotides not matched to a gene: 9. The germline V gene encodes CDR1 MNHEY and CDR2 SVGAGI. CDR3 residues: CASSPPTGGVEQFF. For the CDR3, the DNA is TGTGCCAGCAGCCCCCCCACAGGGGGCGTTGAGCAGTTCTTC.

CDR3 DNA sequence: TGTGCCAGCAGTTTAAGGGTCCGACTAGCGGGAGTAGAGGAGCAGTACTTC. This codes for CASSLRVRLAGVEEQYF. The chain is built from TRBV28 and TRBJ2-7; 12 bases match TRBD2. Germline assignment: CDR1 MDHEN and CDR2 SYDVKM. The CDR3 has 17 amino acids. V lost 2 bases to trimming and J lost 7 bases; unmatched junction nucleotides: 12.

The chain carries TRBV15 and TRBJ2-3, with a tentative D call TRBD1 (5 bases). V lost 0 bases, J lost 5 bases, and 12 bases lay in between. CDR3 size: 15 residues. CDR1 is LNHNV, CDR2 YYDKDF, per germline (reference sequence). CDR3 coding DNA: TGTGCCACCAGCAGAGAGGGGCGGACGGGAGATACGCAGTATTTT. Encoded protein: CATSREGRTGDTQYF.

The gene calls are TRBV2 and TRBJ2-2, with 8 positions matching TRBD2. The junction had 7 bases not matched to a gene; V was cut back by 4 bases and J by 0 bases. The CDR3 sequence is 17 residues long. Germline CDR1 SNHLY, CDR2 FYNNEI. CDR3 loop: CASSALAELANTGELFF. CDR3 DNA: TGTGCCAGCAGTGCACTAGCGGAGTTAGCGAACACCGGGGAGCTGTTTTTT.

The chain couples TRBV5-6 to TRBJ1-1; TRBD1 agrees at 10 bases. The CDR3 loop spans 16 amino acids. V lost 4 bases to trimming and J lost 0 bases; unmatched junction nucleotides: 6. Germline lookup yields CDR1 SGHDT and CDR2 YYEEEE. The CDR3 region is CASSEGQGFLNTEAFF. CDR3 nucleotide sequence: TGTGCCAGCAGCGAGGGACAGGGGTTCCTGAACACTGAAGCTTTCTTT. Full variable domain (remainder filled in from reference TRBV5-6 and TRBJ1-1): DAGVTQSPTHLIKTRGQQVTLRCSPKSGHDTVSWYQQALGQGPQFIFQYYEEEERQRGNFPDRFSGHQFPNYSSELNVNALLLGDSALYLCASSEGQGFLNTEAFFGQGTRLTVV.

The chain is built from TRBV27 and TRBJ2-3; D is possibly TRBD2 (6 bases). Trimming removed 5 bases at V and 5 bases at J, with 14 bases between. Germline V gives CDR1 MNHEY, CDR2 SMNVEV (reference sequence). The CDR3 extends over 14 amino acids. In DNA form, the CDR3 reads TGTGCCAGCAGTCTTCGGTGGGAGGTAGATACGCAGTATTTT. Protein: CASSLRWEVDTQYF.

The chain carries TRBV5-1 and TRBJ2-2, with D possibly being TRBD2 (5 bases). Germline CDR1 and CDR2: SGHRS and YFSETQ. The CDR3 covers 14 residues. The V and J ends lost 0 bases and 8 bases respectively, with 11 bases between them. The DNA of the CDR3 is TGCGCCAGCAGCTTGGCTCCCCCGGGGGGGGAGCTGTTTTTT. Protein product: CASSLAPPGGELFF.

The V gene is TRBV9, the J gene TRBJ1-2; D may be TRBD1 (6 bases). Per germline, CDR1 SGDLS and CDR2 YYNGEE. With 6 bases removed from V and 3 bases from J, the gap between germline ends came to 18 bases. The CDR3 sequence is 15 residues long. The chain's CDR3 is CASKGTGHRDYGYTF. CDR3 bases: TGTGCCAGCAAAGGTACAGGCCACAGGGACTATGGCTACACCTTC.

The genes are TRBV9 and TRBJ2-5, with D perhaps matching TRBD1 (6 bases). In germline, CDR1 is SGDLS, CDR2 YYNGEE. This CDR3 spans 16 amino acids. V was cut by 7 bases and J by 4 bases, with 23 bases left in between. The CDR3 spells CASSAGASFSRETQYF. CDR3 DNA sequence: TGTGCCAGCTCGGCAGGGGCTAGCTTTTCCCGAGAGACCCAGTACTTC.

The chain is built from TRBV5-6 and TRBJ1-4, with a tentative D call TRBD1 (6 bases). Trimming pared 1 base from V and 8 bases from J, leaving 18 bases between. The CDR3 consists of 16 residues. Per the germline V gene, CDR1 is SGHDT and CDR2 is YYEEEE. The CDR3 DNA follows: TGTGCCAGCAGCTTGTGGGGGCAGTGGTATGCAGAAAAACTGTTTTTT. Translated, it gives CASSLWGQWYAEKLFF.

The chain has TRBV6-5 and TRBJ1-1, with TRBD1 matching 8 bases. CDR1 is MNHEY, CDR2 SVGAGI, per germline. With V trimmed by 6 bases and J by 4 bases, 7 bases remained unmatched. The CDR3 is made up of 14 amino acids. CDR3 loop: CASRRTGTGTEAFF. CDR3 in DNA: TGTGCCAGCAGACGGACAGGGACGGGCACTGAAGCTTTCTTT.

This CDR3 is CASSAYRVGTGELFF. Here the CDR3 DNA reads TGTGCCAGCAGTGCCTACAGGGTGGGCACCGGGGAGCTGTTTTTT. The chain recombines TRBV2 with TRBJ2-2; TRBD1 is a possible D gene (6 bases). V was pared by 4 bases and J by 4 bases, with 13 bases between. Germline values: CDR1 SNHLY, CDR2 FYNNEI. The CDR3 totals 15 residues.

The chain links TRBV4-1 to TRBJ1-4; D is unresolved. CDR1 and CDR2 from the germline V gene are MGHRA and YSYEKL. V lost 2 bases, J lost 3 bases, and 16 bases lay in between. The CDR3 length is 17 residues. This CDR3 is CASSQTFDISSNEKLFF. CDR3 nucleotides: TGCGCCAGCAGCCAAACCTTCGACATCTCGTCTAATGAAAAACTGTTTTTT.

The V call is TRBV7-3, the J call TRBJ1-1, with D uncertain. Germline V gene data show CDR1 as SGHTA and CDR2 as FQGTGA. This CDR3 is built from 14 residues. Trimming took off 4 bases at V and 4 bases at J, with 13 bases between the two ends. CDR3 sequence reads: CASSSVPTSTEAFF. The CDR3 DNA reads TGTGCCAGCAGCTCCGTCCCAACATCCACTGAAGCTTTCTTT.

The genes are TRBV28 and TRBJ1-5, with D possibly matching TRBD1 (5 bases). Trimming pared 3 bases from V and 3 bases from J, leaving 12 bases between. Looked up from germline, CDR1 is MDHEN and CDR2 is SYDVKM. The CDR3 contains 15 residues. This chain's CDR3 is CASSFGGAVNQPQHF. CDR3 DNA sequence: TGTGCCAGCAGTTTCGGGGGTGCAGTCAATCAGCCCCAGCATTTT.

The gene calls are TRBV11-2 and TRBJ2-7; 10 bases line up with TRBD1. CDR3 size: 19 residues. Germline-derived CDR1 and CDR2 are SGHAT and FQNNGV. The ends lost 5 bases at V and 4 bases at J; junction bases unmatched: 20. The CDR3 nucleotides read TGTGCCAGCAGCCTCATTAAGGGACAGGGGATAGGGGGGGGATACGAGCAGTACTTC. Translated: CASSLIKGQGIGGGYEQYF.

This clone was observed once. The CDR3 DNA reads as TGTGCCAGCAGTTCGGTCAGAGCGGGGGCGAACACCGGGGAGCTGTTTTTT. It is translated as CASSSVRAGANTGELFF. The chain uses TRBV7-7 and TRBJ2-2; 8 bases are a match to TRBD2. CDR3 length equals 17 residues. J gave up 0 bases and V 6 bases, and 9 bases lay outside the gene matches. Germline lookup yields CDR1 SSHAT and CDR2 FNYEAQ (reference sequence).

The rearrangement links TRBV5-4 to TRBJ2-7, with D perhaps TRBD1 (6 bases). CDR1 SGHNT and CDR2 YYREEE come from the germline V gene (reference sequence). V was shortened by 1 base and J by 3 bases, with 14 bases between the two germline ends. The CDR3 length is 15 residues. The CDR3 protein is CASSLSGTGIYEQYF. The CDR3 DNA reads as TGTGCCAGCAGCTTGTCTGGCACAGGGATCTACGAGCAGTACTTC.